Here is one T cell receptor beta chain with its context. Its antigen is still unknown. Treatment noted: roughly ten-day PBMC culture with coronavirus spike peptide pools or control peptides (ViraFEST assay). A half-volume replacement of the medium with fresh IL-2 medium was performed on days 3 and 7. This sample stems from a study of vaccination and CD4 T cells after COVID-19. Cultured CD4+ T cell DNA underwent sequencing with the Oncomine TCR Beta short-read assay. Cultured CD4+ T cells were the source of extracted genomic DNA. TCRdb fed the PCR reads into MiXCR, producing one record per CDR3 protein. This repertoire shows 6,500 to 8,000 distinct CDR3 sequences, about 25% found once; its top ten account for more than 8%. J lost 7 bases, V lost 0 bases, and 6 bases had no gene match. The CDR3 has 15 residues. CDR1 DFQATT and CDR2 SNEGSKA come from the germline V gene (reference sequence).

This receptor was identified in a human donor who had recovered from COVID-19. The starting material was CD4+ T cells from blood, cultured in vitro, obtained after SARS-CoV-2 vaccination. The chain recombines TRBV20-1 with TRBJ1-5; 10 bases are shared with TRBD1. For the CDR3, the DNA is TGCAGTGCTAGAGAAGGGGGACAGGGGTACCAGCCCCAGCATTTT. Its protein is CSAREGGQGYQPQHF.